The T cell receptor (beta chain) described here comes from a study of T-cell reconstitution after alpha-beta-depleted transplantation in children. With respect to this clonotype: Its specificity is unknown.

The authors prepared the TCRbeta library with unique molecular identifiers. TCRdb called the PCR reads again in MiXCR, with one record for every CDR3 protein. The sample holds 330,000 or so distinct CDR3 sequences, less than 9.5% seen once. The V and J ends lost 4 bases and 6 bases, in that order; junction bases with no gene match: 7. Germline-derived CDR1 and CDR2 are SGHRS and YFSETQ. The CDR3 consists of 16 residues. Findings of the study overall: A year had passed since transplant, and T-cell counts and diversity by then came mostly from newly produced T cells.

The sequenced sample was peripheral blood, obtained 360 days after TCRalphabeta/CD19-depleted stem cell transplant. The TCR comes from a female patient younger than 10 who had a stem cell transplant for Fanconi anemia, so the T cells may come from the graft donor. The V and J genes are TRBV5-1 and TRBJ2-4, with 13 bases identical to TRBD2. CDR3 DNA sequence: TGCGCCAGCAGCCCGAGACTAGCGGGGGGTATAAACATTCAGTACTTC. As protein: CASSPRLAGGINIQYF.